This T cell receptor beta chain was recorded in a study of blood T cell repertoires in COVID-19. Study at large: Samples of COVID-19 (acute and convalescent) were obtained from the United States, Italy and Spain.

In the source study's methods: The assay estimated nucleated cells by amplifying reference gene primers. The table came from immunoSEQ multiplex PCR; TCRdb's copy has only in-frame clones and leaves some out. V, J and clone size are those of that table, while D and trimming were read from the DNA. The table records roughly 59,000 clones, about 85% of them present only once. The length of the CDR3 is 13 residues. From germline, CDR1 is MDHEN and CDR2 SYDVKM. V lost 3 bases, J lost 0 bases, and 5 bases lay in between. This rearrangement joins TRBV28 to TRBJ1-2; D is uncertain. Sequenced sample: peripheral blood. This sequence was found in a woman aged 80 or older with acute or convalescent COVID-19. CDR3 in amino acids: CASSFDTNYGYTF. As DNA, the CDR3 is TGTGCCAGCAGTTTCGACACTAACTATGGCTACACCTTC.